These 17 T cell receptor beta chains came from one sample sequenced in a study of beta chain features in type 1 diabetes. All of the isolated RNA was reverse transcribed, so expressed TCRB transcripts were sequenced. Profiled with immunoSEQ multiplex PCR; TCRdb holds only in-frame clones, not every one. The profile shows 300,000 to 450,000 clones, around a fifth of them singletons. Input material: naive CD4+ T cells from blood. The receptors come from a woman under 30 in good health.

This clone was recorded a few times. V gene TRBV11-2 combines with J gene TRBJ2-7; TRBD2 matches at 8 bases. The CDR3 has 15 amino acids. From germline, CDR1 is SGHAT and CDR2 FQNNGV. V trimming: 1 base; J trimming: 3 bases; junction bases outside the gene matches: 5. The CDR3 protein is CASSLGAGGVYEQYF. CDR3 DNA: TGTGCCAGCAGCTTAGGGGCGGGAGGAGTCTACGAGCAGTACTTC.

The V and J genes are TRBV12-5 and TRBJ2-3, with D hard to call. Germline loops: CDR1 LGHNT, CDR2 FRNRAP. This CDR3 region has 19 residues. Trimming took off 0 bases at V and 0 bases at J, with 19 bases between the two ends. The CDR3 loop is CASGLVARGLLPSTDTQYF. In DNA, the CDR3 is TGTGCTAGTGGTTTGGTAGCTCGCGGCCTCCTCCCTAGCACAGATACGCAGTATTTT.

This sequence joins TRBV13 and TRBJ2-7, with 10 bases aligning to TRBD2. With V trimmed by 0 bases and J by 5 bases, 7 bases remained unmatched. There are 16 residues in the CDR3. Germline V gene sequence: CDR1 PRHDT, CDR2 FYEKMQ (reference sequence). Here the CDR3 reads CASSLGGTSDLDEQYF. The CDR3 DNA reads TGTGCCAGCAGCTTAGGAGGGACTAGCGACCTCGACGAGCAGTACTTC.

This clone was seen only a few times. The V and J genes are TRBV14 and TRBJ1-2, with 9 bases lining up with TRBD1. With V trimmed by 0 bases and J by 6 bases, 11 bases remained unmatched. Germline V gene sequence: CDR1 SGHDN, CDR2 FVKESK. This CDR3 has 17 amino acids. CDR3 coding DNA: TGTGCCAGCAGCCAAGAATCCAGGACCTACAGGGGGCATGGCTACACCTTC. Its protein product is CASSQESRTYRGHGYTF.

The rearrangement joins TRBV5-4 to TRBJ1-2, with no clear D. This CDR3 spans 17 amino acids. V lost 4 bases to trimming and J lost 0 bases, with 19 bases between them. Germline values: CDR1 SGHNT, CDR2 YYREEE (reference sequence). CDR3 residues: CASSLMQTVFPNYGYTF. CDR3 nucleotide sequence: TGTGCCAGCAGCCTGATGCAGACTGTTTTCCCTAACTATGGCTACACCTTC.

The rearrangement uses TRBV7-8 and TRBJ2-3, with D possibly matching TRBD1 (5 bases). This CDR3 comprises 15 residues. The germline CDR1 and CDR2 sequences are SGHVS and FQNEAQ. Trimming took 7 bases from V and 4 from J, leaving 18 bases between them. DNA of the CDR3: TGTGCCAGCACCCTGGTAGGGGCCGCTTCAGATACGCAGTATTTT. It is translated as CASTLVGAASDTQYF.

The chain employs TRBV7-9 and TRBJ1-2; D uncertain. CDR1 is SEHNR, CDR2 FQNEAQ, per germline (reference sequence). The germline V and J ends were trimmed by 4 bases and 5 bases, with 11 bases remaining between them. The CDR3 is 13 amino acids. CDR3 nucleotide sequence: TGTGCCAGCAGCTCAGAGAAACTATATGGCTACACCTTC. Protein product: CASSSEKLYGYTF. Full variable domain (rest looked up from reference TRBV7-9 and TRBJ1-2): DTGVSQNPRHKITKRGQNVTFRCDPISEHNRLYWYRQTLGQGPEFLTYFQNEAQLEKSRLLSDRFSAERPKGSFSTLEIQRTEQGDSAMYLCASSSEKLYGYTFGSGTRLTVV.

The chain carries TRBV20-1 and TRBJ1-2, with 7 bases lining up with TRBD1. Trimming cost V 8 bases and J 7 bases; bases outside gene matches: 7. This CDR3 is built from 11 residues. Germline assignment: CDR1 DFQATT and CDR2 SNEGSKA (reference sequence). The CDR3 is CSSGTVLGYTF. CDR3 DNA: TGCAGTTCCGGGACAGTCCTTGGCTACACCTTC.

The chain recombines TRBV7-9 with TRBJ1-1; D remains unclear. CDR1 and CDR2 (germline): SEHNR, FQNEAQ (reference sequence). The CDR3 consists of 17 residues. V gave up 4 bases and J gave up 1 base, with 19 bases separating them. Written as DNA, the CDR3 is TGTGCCAGCAGCTCGCCCCAAAGGCAGGAGGGGAACACTGAAGCTTTCTTT. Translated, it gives CASSSPQRQEGNTEAFF.

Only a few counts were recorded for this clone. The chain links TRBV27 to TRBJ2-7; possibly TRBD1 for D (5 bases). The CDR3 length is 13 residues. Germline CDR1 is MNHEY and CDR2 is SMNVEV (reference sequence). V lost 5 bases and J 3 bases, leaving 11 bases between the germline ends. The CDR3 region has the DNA TGTGCCAGCAGTGGGCAGGGAAACTACGAGCAGTACTTC. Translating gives CASSGQGNYEQYF.

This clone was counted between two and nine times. In nucleotides, the CDR3 is TGTGCCAGCAGCTTAGTTGCAGGGGTGCAGTTCTTC. Translating it yields CASSLVAGVQFF. The chain uses TRBV13 and TRBJ2-1, with D tentatively TRBD1 (6 bases). The CDR3 extends over 12 amino acids. Trimming took off 1 base at V and 12 bases at J, with 10 bases between the two ends. The V gene's germline CDR1 is PRHDT and CDR2 FYEKMQ (reference sequence).

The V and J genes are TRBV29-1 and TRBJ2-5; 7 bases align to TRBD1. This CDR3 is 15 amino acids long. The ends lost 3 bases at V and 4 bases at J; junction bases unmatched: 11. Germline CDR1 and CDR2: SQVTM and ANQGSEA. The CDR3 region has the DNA TGCAGCGTTGATGGTGCACAGGGGATTGGAGAGACCCAGTACTTC. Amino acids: CSVDGAQGIGETQYF.

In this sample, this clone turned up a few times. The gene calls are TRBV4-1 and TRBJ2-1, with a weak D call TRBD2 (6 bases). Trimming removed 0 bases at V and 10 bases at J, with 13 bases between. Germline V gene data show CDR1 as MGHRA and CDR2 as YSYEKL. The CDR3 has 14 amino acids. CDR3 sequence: CASSQDRVRDEQFF. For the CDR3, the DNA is TGCGCCAGCAGCCAAGATCGGGTGCGGGACGAGCAGTTCTTC.

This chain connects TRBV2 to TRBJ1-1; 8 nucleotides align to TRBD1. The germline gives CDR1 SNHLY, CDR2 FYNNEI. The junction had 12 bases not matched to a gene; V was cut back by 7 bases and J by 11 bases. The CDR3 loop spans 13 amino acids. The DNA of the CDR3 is TGTGCCAGCAATTGGGACCCGCAGGGGGCGGCTTTCTTT. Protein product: CASNWDPQGAAFF.

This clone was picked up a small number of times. CDR3 nucleotide sequence: TGCGCCAGCAGCCAACCAGACAGGGGATTTGGCTACACCTTC. This gives the protein CASSQPDRGFGYTF. The chain couples TRBV4-1 to TRBJ1-2, with 8 bases that match TRBD1. CDR3 length: 14 amino acids. V gave up 2 bases and J gave up 7 bases; unmatched junction bases: 6. Germline CDR1 MGHRA, CDR2 YSYEKL.

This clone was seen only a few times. The CDR3 protein is CAWRDPGIGYTF. As DNA, the CDR3 is TGTGCCTGGAGGGACCCAGGGATTGGCTACACCTTC. This rearrangement joins TRBV30 to TRBJ1-2; weak D call: TRBD1 (5 bases). The V end lost 3 bases, the J end lost 7 bases, and 12 bases lay between the germline ends. CDR1 and CDR2 (germline): GTSNPN, SVGIG (reference sequence). This CDR3 has 12 residues.

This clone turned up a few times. CDR3 residues: CAALGQLAGMQYF. Here the CDR3 DNA reads TGTGCCGCTCTTGGACAGTTAGCGGGAATGCAGTACTTC. This chain connects TRBV30 to TRBJ2-7; 8 nucleotides agree with TRBD2. Germline values: CDR1 GTSNPN, CDR2 SVGIG (reference sequence). V lost 8 bases to trimming and J lost 9 bases; unmatched junction nucleotides: 15. CDR3 length: 13 amino acids. The entire variable domain, with the rest obtained from reference TRBV30 and TRBJ2-7, is as follows: SQTIHQWPATLVQPVGSPLSLECTVEGTSNPNLYWYRQAAGRGLQLLFYSVGIGQISSEVPQNLSASRPQDRQFILSSKKLLLSDSGFYLCAALGQLAGMQYFGPGTRLTVT.